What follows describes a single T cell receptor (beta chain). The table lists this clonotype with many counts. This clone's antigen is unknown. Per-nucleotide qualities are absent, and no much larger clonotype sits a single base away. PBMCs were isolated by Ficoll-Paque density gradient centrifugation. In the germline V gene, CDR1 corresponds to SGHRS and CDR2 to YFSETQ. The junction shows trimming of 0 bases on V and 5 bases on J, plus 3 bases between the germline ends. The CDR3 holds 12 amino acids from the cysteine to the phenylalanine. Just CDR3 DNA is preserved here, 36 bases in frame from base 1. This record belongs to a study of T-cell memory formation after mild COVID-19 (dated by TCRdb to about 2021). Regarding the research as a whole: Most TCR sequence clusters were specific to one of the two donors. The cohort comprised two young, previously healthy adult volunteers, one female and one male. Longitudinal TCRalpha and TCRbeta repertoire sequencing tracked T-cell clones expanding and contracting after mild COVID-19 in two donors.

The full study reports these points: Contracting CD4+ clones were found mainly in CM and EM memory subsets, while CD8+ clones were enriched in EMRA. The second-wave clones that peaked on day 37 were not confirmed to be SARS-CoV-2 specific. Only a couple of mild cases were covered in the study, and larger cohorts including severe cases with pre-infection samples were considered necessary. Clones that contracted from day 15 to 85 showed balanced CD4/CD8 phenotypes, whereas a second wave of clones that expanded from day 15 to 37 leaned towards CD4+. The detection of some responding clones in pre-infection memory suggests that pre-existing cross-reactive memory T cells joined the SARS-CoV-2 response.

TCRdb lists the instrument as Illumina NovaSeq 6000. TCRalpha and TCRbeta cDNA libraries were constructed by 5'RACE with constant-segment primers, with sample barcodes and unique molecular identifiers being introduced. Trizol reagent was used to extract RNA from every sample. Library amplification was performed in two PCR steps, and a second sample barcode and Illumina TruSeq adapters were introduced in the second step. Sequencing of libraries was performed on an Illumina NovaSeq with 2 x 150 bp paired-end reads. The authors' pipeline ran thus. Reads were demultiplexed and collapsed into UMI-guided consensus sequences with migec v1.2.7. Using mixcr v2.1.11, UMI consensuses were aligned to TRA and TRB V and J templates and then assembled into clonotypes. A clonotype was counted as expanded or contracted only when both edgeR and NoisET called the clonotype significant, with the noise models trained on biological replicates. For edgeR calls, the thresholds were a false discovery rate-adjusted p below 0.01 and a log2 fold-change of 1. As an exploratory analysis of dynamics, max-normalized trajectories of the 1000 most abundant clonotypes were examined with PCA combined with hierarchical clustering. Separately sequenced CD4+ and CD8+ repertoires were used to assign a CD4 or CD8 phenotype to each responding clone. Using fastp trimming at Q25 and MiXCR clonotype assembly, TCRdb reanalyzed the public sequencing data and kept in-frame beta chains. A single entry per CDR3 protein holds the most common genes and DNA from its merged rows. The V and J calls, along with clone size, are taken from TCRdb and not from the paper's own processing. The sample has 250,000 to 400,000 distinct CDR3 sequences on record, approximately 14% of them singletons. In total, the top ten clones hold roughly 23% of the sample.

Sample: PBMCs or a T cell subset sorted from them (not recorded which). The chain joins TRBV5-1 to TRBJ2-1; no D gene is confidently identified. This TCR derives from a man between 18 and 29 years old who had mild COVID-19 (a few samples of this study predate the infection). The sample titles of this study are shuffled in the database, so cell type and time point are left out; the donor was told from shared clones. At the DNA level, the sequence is TGCGCCAGCAGCTTGGCCCACAATGAGCAGTTCTTC. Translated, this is CASSLAHNEQFF.